This T cell receptor (beta chain) was captured by sequencing in a study of response to subunit inactivated influenza vaccine. TCRdb redid the calling of the RT-PCR reads with MiXCR, one entry per CDR3 protein. The sample lists about 480,000 distinct CDR3 sequences; roughly 13% were seen once. This clonotype appeared many times. Antigen specificity is unknown. After removal of 4 bases from V and 7 bases from J, the junction contained 5 bases not matched to a gene. CDR3 length: 14 amino acids. General study results and limits: Authors suggested each seasonal influenza vaccination recruits few new T cells.

The chain has TRBV12-3 or TRBV12-4 and TRBJ1-2; 11 positions match TRBD1. This specimen consisted of PBMCs from blood, obtained roughly 48 days after vaccination. The clonotype was recovered from a man aged 50-60 years who received an inactivated influenza vaccine. This CDR3 reads CASSSDRGLGGYTF. The CDR3 coding sequence is TGTGCCAGCAGTTCGGACAGGGGGCTGGGTGGCTACACCTTC.